This is a list of T cell receptor beta chains from one sample in a study of cytomegalovirus exposure and HLA in healthy donors. Only in-frame clones appear in the TCRdb table, and some are missing; sequencing was by immunoSEQ multiplex PCR. The sample lists around 110,000 clones; more than 65% were seen once. Sequencing was performed on PBMCs. The receptors here all came from a woman in her thirties in good health and CMV-seronegative. Both conserved end residues are part of each CDR3. A D gene is named only where the DNA matches it firmly. Clone sizes are given selectively: once, few, many, or a class where the clone is expanded.

j_gene: TRBJ1-4; abundance: once; d_gene: .; v_gene: TRBV5-8; CDR3aa: CASSLAGGSTNEKLFF; CDR3nt: TGTGCCAGCAGCTTGGCTGGGGGCTCAACTAATGAAAAACTGTTTTTT
j_gene: TRBJ1-1; abundance: few; d_gene: .; v_gene: TRBV19; CDR3aa: CASSIGGIEAFF; CDR3nt: TGTGCCAGTAGTATAGGAGGGATTGAAGCTTTCTTT
j_gene: TRBJ1-4; abundance: .; d_gene: .; v_gene: TRBV7-9; CDR3aa: CASSLGEGGEKLFF; CDR3nt: TGTGCCAGCAGCTTAGGGGAAGGAGGCGAAAAACTGTTTTTT
j_gene: TRBJ2-7; abundance: .; d_gene: .; v_gene: TRBV29-1; CDR3aa: CSVARDYEQYF; CDR3nt: TGCAGCGTTGCCAGGGATTACGAGCAGTACTTC
j_gene: TRBJ1-2; abundance: .; d_gene: .; v_gene: TRBV5-1; CDR3aa: CASSLGAGSTNYGYTF; CDR3nt: TGCGCCAGCAGCTTGGGTGCCGGGAGCACTAACTATGGCTACACCTTC
j_gene: TRBJ2-1; abundance: few; d_gene: .; v_gene: TRBV27; CDR3aa: CASSLPSPVGYNEQFF; CDR3nt: TGTGCCAGCAGTTTACCGAGCCCTGTCGGTTACAATGAGCAGTTCTTC
j_gene: TRBJ2-7; abundance: .; d_gene: .; v_gene: TRBV29-1; CDR3aa: CSVEDRPSSYEQYF; CDR3nt: TGCAGCGTTGAAGATCGTCCGAGCTCCTACGAGCAGTACTTC
j_gene: TRBJ1-2; abundance: .; d_gene: .; v_gene: TRBV11-2; CDR3aa: CASSYDSLGGYTF; CDR3nt: TGTGCCAGCAGCTACGACAGCCTCGGGGGCTACACCTTC
j_gene: TRBJ1-1; abundance: .; d_gene: .; v_gene: TRBV29-1; CDR3aa: CSVESQVLGTEAFF; CDR3nt: TGCAGCGTTGAATCGCAGGTCCTGGGCACTGAAGCTTTCTTT
j_gene: TRBJ1-5; abundance: once; d_gene: .; v_gene: TRBV7-9; CDR3aa: CASSLETNQPQHF; CDR3nt: TGTGCCAGCAGCTTAGAGACAAATCAGCCCCAGCATTTT
j_gene: TRBJ2-5; abundance: .; d_gene: TRBD2; v_gene: TRBV19; CDR3aa: CASSIGATSGRKTQYF; CDR3nt: TGTGCCAGTAGTATAGGGGCGACTAGCGGGAGAAAGACCCAGTACTTC
j_gene: TRBJ1-2; abundance: .; d_gene: .; v_gene: TRBV6-5; CDR3aa: CASSRGGYGYTF; CDR3nt: TGTGCCAGCAGTCGCGGCGGCTATGGCTACACCTTC
j_gene: TRBJ2-3; abundance: .; d_gene: .; v_gene: TRBV5-1; CDR3aa: CASSLAGVGTDTQYF; CDR3nt: TGCGCCAGCAGCTTGGCGGGAGTGGGGACAGATACGCAGTATTTT
j_gene: TRBJ2-2; abundance: .; d_gene: .; v_gene: TRBV30; CDR3aa: CAFSGNTGELFF; CDR3nt: TGTGCCTTCTCGGGGAACACCGGGGAGCTGTTTTTT
j_gene: TRBJ1-4; abundance: few; d_gene: TRBD1; v_gene: TRBV6-4; CDR3aa: CASSRTGSGEKLFF; CDR3nt: TGTGCCAGCAGTCGGACAGGCTCCGGTGAAAAACTGTTTTTT
j_gene: TRBJ1-1; abundance: .; d_gene: .; v_gene: TRBV18; CDR3aa: CASSRDLSTEAFF; CDR3nt: TGTGCCAGCTCACGAGATTTGAGCACTGAAGCTTTCTTT
j_gene: TRBJ2-1; abundance: few; d_gene: .; v_gene: TRBV6-1; CDR3aa: CASSVTVNNEQFF; CDR3nt: TGTGCCAGCAGTGTTACAGTTAACAATGAGCAGTTCTTC
j_gene: TRBJ1-2; abundance: .; d_gene: .; v_gene: TRBV7-9; CDR3aa: CASSPDSNYGYTF; CDR3nt: TGTGCCAGCAGCCCGGACAGCAACTATGGCTACACCTTC
j_gene: TRBJ1-1; abundance: .; d_gene: .; v_gene: TRBV6-5; CDR3aa: CASRESDRPNTEAFF; CDR3nt: TGTGCCAGCAGGGAAAGTGACAGACCTAACACTGAAGCTTTCTTT
j_gene: TRBJ1-2; abundance: .; d_gene: .; v_gene: TRBV9; CDR3aa: CASSVVTGNNYGYTF; CDR3nt: TGTGCCAGCAGCGTAGTAACAGGGAATAACTATGGCTACACCTTC
j_gene: TRBJ1-1; abundance: .; d_gene: TRBD1; v_gene: TRBV10-3; CDR3aa: CAIRTGVGSEAFF; CDR3nt: TGTGCCATCAGGACAGGGGTAGGGTCTGAAGCTTTCTTT
j_gene: TRBJ1-2; abundance: .; d_gene: TRBD1; v_gene: TRBV7-2; CDR3aa: CASSRPRTGYGYTF; CDR3nt: TGTGCCAGCAGCCGACCGAGGACAGGGTATGGCTACACCTTC
j_gene: TRBJ1-5; abundance: .; d_gene: .; v_gene: TRBV7-9; CDR3aa: CASSSQGISNQPQHF; CDR3nt: TGTGCCAGCAGCTCCCAGGGCATCTCCAATCAGCCCCAGCATTTT
j_gene: TRBJ1-1; abundance: .; d_gene: TRBD1; v_gene: TRBV5-1; CDR3aa: CASSLVTGDRMNTEAFF; CDR3nt: TGCGCCAGCAGCTTGGTGACAGGGGATCGAATGAACACTGAAGCTTTCTTT
j_gene: TRBJ2-1; abundance: .; d_gene: .; v_gene: TRBV7-2; CDR3aa: CASSPSVSSYNEQFF; CDR3nt: TGTGCCAGCAGCCCTAGCGTGAGCTCCTACAATGAGCAGTTCTTC
j_gene: TRBJ1-2; abundance: .; d_gene: TRBD1; v_gene: TRBV4-2; CDR3aa: CASSQEGQARTEGYTF; CDR3nt: TGTGCCAGCAGCCAAGAGGGACAGGCCAGGACGGAAGGCTACACCTTC
j_gene: TRBJ1-2; abundance: .; d_gene: TRBD1; v_gene: TRBV5-1; CDR3aa: CASSGLQGGYGYTF; CDR3nt: TGCGCCAGCAGCGGCTTACAGGGGGGCTATGGCTACACCTTC
j_gene: TRBJ1-2; abundance: few; d_gene: TRBD1; v_gene: TRBV6-5; CDR3aa: CASSTLDRGYTF; CDR3nt: TGTGCCAGCAGTACCTTGGACAGGGGCTACACCTTC
j_gene: TRBJ2-1; abundance: .; d_gene: .; v_gene: TRBV7-6; CDR3aa: CASSRGSFGSYNEQFF; CDR3nt: TGTGCCAGCAGCCGGGGGAGCTTCGGTTCCTACAATGAGCAGTTCTTC
j_gene: TRBJ1-2; abundance: once; d_gene: TRBD1; v_gene: TRBV18; CDR3aa: CASSPQGEGYGYTF; CDR3nt: TGTGCCAGCTCACCCCAGGGGGAAGGCTATGGCTACACCTTC
j_gene: TRBJ1-1; abundance: once; d_gene: TRBD1; v_gene: TRBV12-5; CDR3aa: CASGLGLTGGEAFF; CDR3nt: TGTGCTAGTGGTTTGGGCCTGACAGGGGGTGAAGCTTTCTTT
j_gene: TRBJ2-1; abundance: .; d_gene: .; v_gene: TRBV11-2; CDR3aa: CASSPYYNEQFF; CDR3nt: TGTGCCAGCAGCCCGTATTACAATGAGCAGTTCTTC
j_gene: TRBJ2-1; abundance: .; d_gene: TRBD1; v_gene: TRBV2; CDR3aa: CASSLTGGGSYNEQFF; CDR3nt: TGTGCCAGCAGCCTGACAGGGGGGGGGAGCTACAATGAGCAGTTCTTC
j_gene: TRBJ2-5; abundance: few; d_gene: TRBD1; v_gene: TRBV5-8; CDR3aa: CASSRGTGGRNQETQYF; CDR3nt: TGTGCCAGCAGCCGGGGGACAGGGGGTAGGAACCAAGAGACCCAGTACTTC
j_gene: TRBJ2-3; abundance: .; d_gene: .; v_gene: TRBV30; CDR3aa: CAWSVGEWKKLSEDTQYF; CDR3nt: TGTGCCTGGAGTGTGGGCGAGTGGAAGAAGTTGTCAGAAGATACGCAGTATTTT
j_gene: TRBJ2-3; abundance: .; d_gene: .; v_gene: TRBV4-2; CDR3aa: CASSGMGPTSTDTQYF; CDR3nt: TGTGCCAGCAGCGGAATGGGGCCAACTAGCACAGATACGCAGTATTTT
j_gene: TRBJ2-7; abundance: .; d_gene: .; v_gene: TRBV28; CDR3aa: CASSSLILQYEQYF; CDR3nt: TGTGCCAGCAGTTCGCTAATTTTACAGTACGAGCAGTACTTC
j_gene: TRBJ2-3; abundance: .; d_gene: TRBD2; v_gene: TRBV7-3; CDR3aa: CASSIAGGTQYF; CDR3nt: TGTGCCAGCAGCATAGCGGGAGGTACGCAGTATTTT
j_gene: TRBJ1-1; abundance: .; d_gene: TRBD1; v_gene: TRBV7-6; CDR3aa: CASSGQGNTEAFF; CDR3nt: TGTGCCAGCAGCGGACAGGGGAACACTGAAGCTTTCTTT
j_gene: TRBJ2-2; abundance: .; d_gene: TRBD1; v_gene: TRBV15; CDR3aa: CATSRDRGNTGELFF; CDR3nt: TGTGCCACCAGTCGGGACAGGGGGAACACCGGGGAGCTGTTTTTT
j_gene: TRBJ1-6; abundance: .; d_gene: TRBD1; v_gene: TRBV25-1; CDR3aa: CASSDLDRVGPPLHF; CDR3nt: TGTGCCAGCAGTGACCTGGACAGGGTAGGGCCACCCCTCCACTTT
j_gene: TRBJ1-1; abundance: few; d_gene: .; v_gene: TRBV9; CDR3aa: CASSPEDRENTEAFF; CDR3nt: TGTGCCAGCAGCCCAGAGGACAGAGAAAACACTGAAGCTTTCTTT
j_gene: TRBJ2-1; abundance: .; d_gene: .; v_gene: TRBV5-1; CDR3aa: CASSLGDRTDEQFF; CDR3nt: TGCGCCAGCAGCTTGGGAGATCGAACCGATGAGCAGTTCTTC
j_gene: TRBJ1-1; abundance: few; d_gene: TRBD1; v_gene: TRBV6-1; CDR3aa: CASSGLWQGAQRTEAFF; CDR3nt: TGTGCCAGCAGTGGTTTATGGCAGGGGGCGCAGAGGACTGAAGCTTTCTTT
j_gene: TRBJ2-7; abundance: .; d_gene: TRBD2; v_gene: TRBV27; CDR3aa: CASSLTGGGAYEQYF; CDR3nt: TGTGCCAGCAGTTTAACGGGCGGGGGGGCCTACGAGCAGTACTTC
j_gene: TRBJ2-7; abundance: .; d_gene: TRBD2; v_gene: TRBV10-2; CDR3aa: CASSAGTSIYEQYF; CDR3nt: TGCGCCAGCAGTGCCGGGACTAGCATCTACGAGCAGTACTTC
j_gene: TRBJ1-5; abundance: .; d_gene: TRBD1; v_gene: TRBV19; CDR3aa: CATATGDSNQPQHF; CDR3nt: TGTGCCACCGCGACAGGGGATAGCAATCAGCCCCAGCATTTT
j_gene: TRBJ1-3; abundance: .; d_gene: TRBD1; v_gene: TRBV30; CDR3aa: CAWSVNRGTGNTIYF; CDR3nt: TGTGCCTGGAGTGTTAACAGGGGTACTGGAAACACCATATATTTT
j_gene: TRBJ2-7; abundance: .; d_gene: .; v_gene: TRBV7-9; CDR3aa: CASSLVDSYEQYF; CDR3nt: TGTGCCAGCAGCTTAGTAGACAGCTACGAGCAGTACTTC
j_gene: TRBJ2-7; abundance: .; d_gene: .; v_gene: TRBV7-6; CDR3aa: CASSLNEVYEQYF; CDR3nt: TGTGCCAGCAGCTTAAATGAAGTCTACGAGCAGTACTTC
j_gene: TRBJ2-3; abundance: .; d_gene: .; v_gene: TRBV5-1; CDR3aa: CASSFDVGGTDTQYF; CDR3nt: TGCGCCAGCAGCTTCGATGTAGGGGGTACAGATACGCAGTATTTT
j_gene: TRBJ2-3; abundance: .; d_gene: .; v_gene: TRBV7-8; CDR3aa: CASSLTSGTQYF; CDR3nt: TGTGCCAGCAGCCTGACTAGTGGAACGCAGTATTTT
j_gene: TRBJ1-2; abundance: .; d_gene: .; v_gene: TRBV5-4; CDR3aa: CASSIWRIGYGYTF; CDR3nt: TGTGCCAGCAGTATTTGGAGGATAGGCTATGGCTACACCTTC
j_gene: TRBJ1-5; abundance: few; d_gene: .; v_gene: TRBV2; CDR3aa: CASSGQGYQPQHF; CDR3nt: TGTGCCAGCAGCGGTCAGGGGTATCAGCCCCAGCATTTT
j_gene: TRBJ1-1; abundance: .; d_gene: .; v_gene: TRBV2; CDR3aa: CASTREENTEAFF; CDR3nt: TGTGCCAGCACTAGGGAGGAGAACACTGAAGCTTTCTTT
j_gene: TRBJ2-5; abundance: .; d_gene: .; v_gene: TRBV7-3; CDR3aa: CASSLIQGGTQYF; CDR3nt: TGTGCCAGCAGCTTAATCCAGGGCGGGACCCAGTACTTC
j_gene: TRBJ2-1; abundance: .; d_gene: TRBD2; v_gene: TRBV7-9; CDR3aa: CASRLAGINEQFF; CDR3nt: TGTGCCAGCAGACTAGCGGGCATCAATGAGCAGTTCTTC
j_gene: TRBJ1-1; abundance: .; d_gene: .; v_gene: TRBV6-6; CDR3aa: CASRQVAEAFF; CDR3nt: TGTGCCAGCAGACAGGTGGCTGAAGCTTTCTTT
j_gene: TRBJ1-1; abundance: .; d_gene: TRBD1; v_gene: TRBV7-8; CDR3aa: CASSSHGTGGFGTEAFF; CDR3nt: TGTGCCAGCAGCTCACACGGGACAGGGGGCTTTGGGACTGAAGCTTTTTTT
j_gene: TRBJ2-1; abundance: .; d_gene: TRBD2; v_gene: TRBV12-5; CDR3aa: CASASAGGPQNEQFF; CDR3nt: TGTGCTAGTGCCTCAGCGGGGGGGCCTCAAAATGAGCAGTTCTTC